The clone carrying this T cell receptor (beta chain) was picked up a small number of times. Its antigen is undetermined. This CDR3 contains 14 residues. Trimming removed 5 bases from V and 2 bases from J; junction bases left unmatched: 6. CDR1 and CDR2 from the germline V gene are MDHEN and SYDVKM. The sample belongs to a study of beta chain features in type 1 diabetes. Broader study findings: The question of HLA type influencing TCRB rearrangement was one that remained unresolved here. When Type 1 diabetes patients were examined, their TCRB CDR3s proved moderately but significantly shorter in all four CD4+ subsets.

Sorting that relied on CD45RO/CCR7/CD25/CD127/CD95/CD27 yielded CD4+ naive, central memory, regulatory and stem cell-like memory cells. Expressed TCRB transcripts got sequenced, as all isolated RNA was reverse transcribed. Sequencing was performed with immunoSEQ multiplex PCR; in TCRdb, only in-frame clones are kept and a portion is missing. The sample consists of 250,000 or so clones, roughly 22% of them appearing once. The TCR originated in a woman aged 40 to 55 with type 1 diabetes. The V call is TRBV28, the J call TRBJ2-7; 7 nucleotides match TRBD1. Material: naive CD4+ T cells from blood. CDR3 DNA sequence: TGTGCCAGCAGTCAGGGACAGCCTCCCTACGAGCAGTACTTC. Residues: CASSQGQPPYEQYF.